This entry concerns a single TCR beta chain. The clone's antigen remains unknown. Base qualities are not provided; no much larger clone lies one nucleotide away. Other DNA sequences within the sample encode an identical CDR3. The cohort was made up of under 800 healthy bone marrow donors. At the time of sampling, every cohort member was nominally healthy, though immune exposures that went unrecorded were likely present. The donor was CMV seropositive and was included in the group of 270 or so seropositive cohort members. A peripheral blood sample was provided by each donor, and peripheral blood mononuclear cells were used for TCR beta sequencing. Genomic DNA extraction from the blood cell samples was performed with the Qiagen DNeasy Blood Extraction Kit. Library prep was done by the immunoSEQ multiplex PCR assay. A mixture of 60 forward primers for TCR Vbeta segments and 13 reverse primers for TCR Jbeta segments was used in the multiplex PCR. A multiplex PCR assay on genomic DNA amplified the CDR3 region of rearranged TCR beta genes. Amplified TCR beta libraries were sequenced as 87-base-pair reads on the Illumina HiSeq System. The published analysis was carried out like this. A later analysis tallied tens of millions of unique TCR beta chains across the approximately 670 repertoires, and some 12 million of those chains were shared by two or more donors. Raw reads were error-corrected and collapsed into unique sequences with a nearest-neighbor algorithm that merged closely related sequences to remove PCR and sequencing errors. Alignment of CDR3 sequences to IMGT reference sequences was used to assign V, D and J gene segments. For a sequence to be retained, a match of at least six nucleotides was required to both a V gene segment and a J gene segment. Rearrangements were called productive when the CDR3 lacked stop codons and stayed in frame with V and J; all others were non-productive. Following IMGT convention, CDR3 was defined as the stretch from the second conserved V-encoded cysteine up to the conserved J-encoded phenylalanine. Sequences without an unambiguous match to a single V gene segment were excluded from the earlier analysis of about 640 of the donors. An earlier analysis of several hundred of the donors classified V segments as functional when productive rearrangements were above 56.7% and as segregating when the standard deviation between donors was above 5%. A statistical classification framework was built to diagnose cytomegalovirus status from the catalog of TCR beta chain sequences. In a later analysis, TCR nucleotide sequences were compared against IMGT/GENE-DB human TR gene sequences so that V and J genes could be assigned. A later analysis assigned CDR3 sequences and most-parsimonious VDJ recombination scenarios with the TCRdist pipeline. A later analysis defined each TCR beta chain by its CDR3 amino acid sequence plus V-gene family, and excluded reads lacking a unique V-gene family. As a way to deal with suspected cross-contamination and a sequencing artifact, a later analysis dropped 592 nucleotide sequences that were highly shared and had low generation probability. For each public chain, a later analysis derived a clonal expansion index from normalized ranks of inferred template counts within each repertoire. Generation probabilities in a later analysis came from a VDJ recombination model fitted to out-of-frame rearrangements, and those results were checked against IGoR. Hypergeometric tests were used in a later analysis to score TCR-TCR, TCR-HLA and TCR-CMV co-occurrence, with a repertoire-size bias correction applied to the TCR pairs. False discovery rates were estimated in a later analysis by permuting HLA or CMV assignments 20 times. In a later analysis, co-occurring TCRs were grouped using DBSCAN, with TCRdist sequence similarity added in when clustering inside HLA-allele-positive subsets. Repertoires with fewer than 30,000 or more than 120,000 public chains were left out of co-occurrence clustering, as were a handful of repertoires with anomalous nucleotide sharing. The source is immuneACCESS, and TCRdb retained only in-frame sequences with V and J called. Part of the clones is not carried over; for the studies checked, unresolved V genes explain less than half of this, and the remainder is unexplained. Clone size and V and J calls were adopted from that table, with D and trimming inferred from the DNA. The sample profile shows hundreds of thousands of clones; roughly 87% of them were found once. The ten largest account for roughly 5.5% of the sample.

The source of the sample is a study of cytomegalovirus exposure and HLA in healthy donors (dated by TCRdb to about 2017). A note on the overall study: According to an earlier analysis of a few hundred of the donors, some 180 million T cells yielded 117 million unique TCR beta sequences and roughly 280 Gb of sequence data. About 320 gigabases of sequencing data and 80 million or so unique TCR sequences were included in an early release covering about 700 HLA-typed donors. Of the 350 to 450 genotyped donors, about 84% fell in the genetic ancestry cluster associated with self-reported Caucasian donors. The study was designed to test whether signatures of past pathogen exposure could be identified by cataloging public T cell receptors. The study used immunosequencing to profile the T cell repertoires of more than 650 subjects and linked those repertoires to cytomegalovirus serostatus. A separate validation cohort of about 110 different subjects was used in addition to the approximately 700-subject first cohort. To predict cytomegalovirus infection status, the study brought together high-throughput TCR immunosequencing, statistical association of individual TCRs with disease status, and machine learning. A later analysis re-analyzed previously published TCR beta repertoires from several hundred donors and added high-resolution HLA genotyping to study TCR occurrence patterns. The later analysis used no new phenotypic data to find candidate immune exposures, relying instead on TCR beta sequences and their occurrence across donors. An earlier analysis of nearly 600 of the donors applied high-throughput TCR beta sequencing to assess whether each TCR beta V gene segment acted as functional or pseudogenic. Donor age, sex, ethnicity and CMV serostatus were compiled alongside the repertoire data. Genome-wide SNP genotypes for about three fifths of the roughly 670 donors were used in a later genetic analysis, which treated that subset as a discovery cohort. All discovery cohort repertoires had been generated using a single sequencing platform. HLA typing covered class I and class II loci at four-digit resolution. The number of donors typed differed by locus, with about 629-630 for A, B, C, DRB1 and DQB1, around 500 for DQA1, approximately 580 for DPA1, and around 450 for DPB1. Roughly five DR-DQ haplotypes were handled as single units for association and clustering, since linkage in the cohort was strong. Across under 500 genotyped donors of the cohort, an average of approximately 200,000 unique TCR beta nucleotide sequences per donor were sequenced, and around 20% of those sequences were non-productive.

From its cysteine to its phenylalanine, the CDR3 spans 14 amino acids. Here the CDR3 DNA is all that survives: 42 bases in frame from base 1. The germline V end is reduced by 2 bases and the J end by 1 base; junction bases left unmatched: 1. Via the germline V gene, CDR1 is ENHRY and CDR2 SYGVKD. The research as a whole found: A further reported finding was that TCR beta sequences accurately predicted the HLA-A and HLA-B alleles for most subjects in the first cohort. Over 15 rarely observed V segments, including chromosome 9 orphons, were excluded from the earlier analysis of about 610 of the donors because counts were too low. The authors suggested that the approach could potentially be generalized to other disease states and immunological phenotypes. Because HLA typing was unavailable for some donors at each locus, only the typed subset was used in association tests. When HLA alleles, especially DR and DQ, strongly co-occurred, TCR associations were difficult to assign to individual alleles. Compared with equally common non-associated chains, HLA-associated TCR beta chains in a later analysis were more clonally expanded and had lower generation probabilities. A later analysis reported that several top co-occurrence clusters appeared linked to parvovirus B19, influenza, CMV and Epstein-Barr virus. A total of around 150 TCR beta chains were listed by the study as associated with cytomegalovirus. A later analysis found that most CMV-associated TCR beta chains appeared HLA-restricted, with HLA associations seemingly driven largely by CMV exposure. The cohort was sequenced for TCR beta chains only, and without alpha or paired-chain data the features that could be detected were limited. According to a later analysis, TCR association rates differed among HLA loci, with DRB1 alleles showing the most associated TCRs and HLA-C alleles showing the fewest. The classifier was reported to diagnose cytomegalovirus status with high specificity and sensitivity in both the original and validation cohorts. For the cohort, immune exposure information was limited to CMV serostatus. Roughly uniform sequencing depth across donors was assumed in presence/absence analyses, although this assumption may not hold. In vitro tests confirmed that a few of the cytomegalovirus-associated TCR beta chains recognize cytomegalovirus antigens. A later genetic analysis associated a missense DCLRE1C variant with V-gene and J-gene trimming of TCR beta chains, and an independent cohort replicated the association. A cluster of highly shared sequence variants was judged likely to be a technical artifact of the sequencing pipeline. Linkage disequilibrium might explain the correlated functional status among segregating V segments, but an unknown experimental factor could not be excluded. Some IMGT-functional V segments, including TRBV6-2 and TRBV6-3, could not be distinguished by the 87-base-pair reads and were therefore excluded. In an earlier analysis of roughly 560 of the donors, most TCR beta V segments were observed in productive rearrangements about 90% or about 30% of the time, broadly matching IMGT annotations. Across donors, most TCR sequences were observed very rarely, whereas some public TCRs were present in many individuals. At a false discovery rate of 0.05, a later analysis linked 16,951 TCR beta sequences to specific HLA alleles. Compared with the approximately 600-donor mean, donors in an Asian-associated ancestry cluster had fewer N-insertions in productive TCRs, according to a later genetic analysis.

The rearrangement joined TRBV10-3 to TRBJ1-1; 7 nucleotides in the junction match TRBD1. What was sequenced was PBMCs. The origin of this receptor is a man aged 35 to 55 in good health and CMV-seropositive. Read as DNA, the sequence is TGTGCCATCAGTGAGCGACAGGGGAACACTGAAGCTTTCTTT. Protein translation: CAISERQGNTEAFF.